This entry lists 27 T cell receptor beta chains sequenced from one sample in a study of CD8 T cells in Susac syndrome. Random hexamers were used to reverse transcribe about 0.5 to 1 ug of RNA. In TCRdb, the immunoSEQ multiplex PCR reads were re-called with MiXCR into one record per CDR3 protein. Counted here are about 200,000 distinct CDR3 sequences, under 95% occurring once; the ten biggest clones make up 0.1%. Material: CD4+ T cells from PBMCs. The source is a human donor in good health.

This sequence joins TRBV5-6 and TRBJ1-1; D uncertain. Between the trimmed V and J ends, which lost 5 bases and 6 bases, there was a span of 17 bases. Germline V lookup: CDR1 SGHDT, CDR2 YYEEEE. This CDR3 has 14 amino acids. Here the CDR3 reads CASRRNLFTSEAFF. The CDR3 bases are TGTGCCAGCAGAAGGAACCTGTTCACCTCTGAAGCTTTCTTT.

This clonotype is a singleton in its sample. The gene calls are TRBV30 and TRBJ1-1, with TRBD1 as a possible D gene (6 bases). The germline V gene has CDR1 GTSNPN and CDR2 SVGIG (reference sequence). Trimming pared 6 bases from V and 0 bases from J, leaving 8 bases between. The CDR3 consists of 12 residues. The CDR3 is CACNRVNTEAFF. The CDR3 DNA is TGTGCCTGTAACAGGGTGAACACTGAAGCTTTCTTT. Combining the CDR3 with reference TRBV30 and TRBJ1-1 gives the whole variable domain SQTIHQWPATLVQPVGSPLSLECTVEGTSNPNLYWYRQAAGRGLQLLFYSVGIGQISSEVPQNLSASRPQDRQFILSSKKLLLSDSGFYLCACNRVNTEAFFGQGTRLTVV.

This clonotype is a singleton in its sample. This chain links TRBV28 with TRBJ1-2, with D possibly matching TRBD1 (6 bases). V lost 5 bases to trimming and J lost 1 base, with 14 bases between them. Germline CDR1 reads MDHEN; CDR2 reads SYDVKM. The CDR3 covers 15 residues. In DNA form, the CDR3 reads TGTGCCAGCAGTCTTACAGGGAGTATTAACTATGGCTACACCTTC. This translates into CASSLTGSINYGYTF.

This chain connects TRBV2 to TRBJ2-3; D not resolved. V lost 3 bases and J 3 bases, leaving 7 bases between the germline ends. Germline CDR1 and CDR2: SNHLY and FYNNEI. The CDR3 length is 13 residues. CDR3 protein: CASSEFPTDTQYF. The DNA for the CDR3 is TGTGCCAGCAGTGAGTTTCCGACAGATACGCAGTATTTT.

CDR3 nucleotides: TGTGCCAGCGGAACCGAGGGACTCAGCTATGGCTACACCTTC. This encodes CASGTEGLSYGYTF. The chain couples TRBV7-9 to TRBJ1-2, with D perhaps matching TRBD1 (5 bases). The CDR3 consists of 14 residues. Germline V CDR1 and CDR2: SEHNR, FQNEAQ (reference sequence). The germline V and J ends were trimmed by 8 bases and 4 bases, with 17 bases remaining between them.

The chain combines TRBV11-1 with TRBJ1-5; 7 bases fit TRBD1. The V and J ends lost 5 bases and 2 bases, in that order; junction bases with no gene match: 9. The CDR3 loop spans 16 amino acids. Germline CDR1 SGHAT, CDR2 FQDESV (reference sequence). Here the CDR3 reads CASSRGQDGGNQPQHF. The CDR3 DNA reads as TGTGCCAGCAGCCGCGGACAGGATGGAGGCAATCAGCCCCAGCATTTT.

CDR3 sequence reads: CASSQGSSGGAGGSYF. Here the CDR3 DNA reads TGTGCCAGCAGCCAAGGCTCAAGCGGGGGGGCCGGGGGGTCGTACTTC. V usage is TRBV4-2 and J usage is TRBJ2-4; 10 positions match TRBD2. The length of the CDR3 is 16 residues. With V trimmed by 1 base and J by 15 bases, 15 bases remained unmatched. The germline V gene has CDR1 LGHNA and CDR2 YNFKEQ.

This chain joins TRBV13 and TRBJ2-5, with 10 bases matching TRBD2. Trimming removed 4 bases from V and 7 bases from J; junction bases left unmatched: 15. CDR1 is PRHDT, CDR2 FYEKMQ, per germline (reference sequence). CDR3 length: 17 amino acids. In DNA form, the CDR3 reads TGTGCCAGCAGCTCCGCCGGGACTAGCGTCATTCGGGGGACCCAGTACTTC. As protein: CASSSAGTSVIRGTQYF.

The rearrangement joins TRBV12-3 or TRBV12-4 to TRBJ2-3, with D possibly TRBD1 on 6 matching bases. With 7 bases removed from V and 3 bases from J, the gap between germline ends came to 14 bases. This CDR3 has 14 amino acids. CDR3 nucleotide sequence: TGTGCCAGCACCAGACAGGTTTCGACAGATACGCAGTATTTT. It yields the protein CASTRQVSTDTQYF.

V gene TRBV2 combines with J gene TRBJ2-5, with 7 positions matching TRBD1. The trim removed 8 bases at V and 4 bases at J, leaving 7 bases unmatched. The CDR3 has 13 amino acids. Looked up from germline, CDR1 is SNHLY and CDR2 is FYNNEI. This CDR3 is CASSIGDRETQYF. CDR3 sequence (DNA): TGTGCCAGCTCGATCGGGGACAGAGAGACCCAGTACTTC.

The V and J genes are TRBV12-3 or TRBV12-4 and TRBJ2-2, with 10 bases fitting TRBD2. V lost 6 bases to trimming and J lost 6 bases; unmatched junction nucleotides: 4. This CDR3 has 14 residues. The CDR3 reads CASRGTSVAGELFF. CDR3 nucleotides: TGTGCCAGCAGAGGGACTAGCGTCGCCGGGGAGCTGTTTTTT.

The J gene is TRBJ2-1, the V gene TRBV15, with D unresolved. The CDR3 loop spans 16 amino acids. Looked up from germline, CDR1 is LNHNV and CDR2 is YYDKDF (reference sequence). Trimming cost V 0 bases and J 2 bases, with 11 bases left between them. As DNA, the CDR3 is TGTGCCACCAGCAGAGATCATCTAGGAACCTACAATGAGCAGTTCTTC. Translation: CATSRDHLGTYNEQFF.

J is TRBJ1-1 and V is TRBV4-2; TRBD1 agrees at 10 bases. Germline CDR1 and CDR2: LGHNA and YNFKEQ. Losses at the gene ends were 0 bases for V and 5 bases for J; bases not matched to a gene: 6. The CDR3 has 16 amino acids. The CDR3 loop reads CASSQDLTGGRTEAFF. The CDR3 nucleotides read TGTGCCAGCAGCCAAGATTTGACAGGGGGCCGGACTGAAGCTTTCTTT.

In DNA form, the CDR3 reads TGTGCCAGCAGTCCACGACGGAATCAGCCCCAGCATTTT. As protein: CASSPRRNQPQHF. The genes are TRBV6-2 or TRBV6-3 and TRBJ1-5; no reliable D call. The CDR3 sequence is 13 residues long. Between the trimmed V and J ends, which lost 5 bases and 4 bases, there was a span of 9 bases. CDR1 MNHEY and CDR2 SVGEGT come from the germline V gene.

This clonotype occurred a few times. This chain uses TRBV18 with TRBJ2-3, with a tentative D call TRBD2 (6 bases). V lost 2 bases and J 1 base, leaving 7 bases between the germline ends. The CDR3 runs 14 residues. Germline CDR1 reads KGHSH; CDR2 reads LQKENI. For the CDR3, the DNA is TGTGCCAGCTCACCAGGCGGGGGCACAGATACGCAGTATTTT. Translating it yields CASSPGGGTDTQYF.

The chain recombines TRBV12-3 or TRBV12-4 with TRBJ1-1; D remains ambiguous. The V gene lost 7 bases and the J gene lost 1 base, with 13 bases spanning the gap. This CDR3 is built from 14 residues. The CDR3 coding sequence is TGTGCCAGCACCCCCCGGGCAGGGAACACTGAAGCTTTCTTT. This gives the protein CASTPRAGNTEAFF.

The CDR3: CASSAGGQTYEQYF. The DNA for the CDR3 is TGTGCCAGTAGTGCGGGGGGACAGACCTACGAGCAGTACTTC. The V call is TRBV19, the J call TRBJ2-7, with D possibly being TRBD2 (8 bases). The CDR3 is made up of 14 amino acids. V was clipped by 5 bases and J by 2 bases, with 13 bases between them. The germline CDR1 and CDR2 sequences are LNHDA and SQIVND (reference sequence).

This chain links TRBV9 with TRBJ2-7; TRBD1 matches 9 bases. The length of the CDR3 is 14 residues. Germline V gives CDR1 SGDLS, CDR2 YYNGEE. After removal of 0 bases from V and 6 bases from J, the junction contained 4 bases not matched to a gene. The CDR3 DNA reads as TGTGCCAGCAGCGTAGTCGGACAGGGGTCCGAGCAGTACTTC. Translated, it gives CASSVVGQGSEQYF.

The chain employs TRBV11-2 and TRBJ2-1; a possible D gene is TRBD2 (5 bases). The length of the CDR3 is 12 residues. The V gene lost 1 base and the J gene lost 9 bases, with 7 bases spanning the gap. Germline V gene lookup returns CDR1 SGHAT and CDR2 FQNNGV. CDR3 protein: CASSLGLAEQFF. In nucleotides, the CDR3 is TGTGCCAGCAGCTTAGGGCTAGCTGAGCAGTTCTTC. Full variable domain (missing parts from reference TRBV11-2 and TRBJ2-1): EAGVAQSPRYKIIEKRQSVAFWCNPISGHATLYWYQQILGQGPKLLIQFQNNGVVDDSQLPKDRFSAERLKGVDSTLKIQPAKLEDSAVYLCASSLGLAEQFFGPGTRLTVL.

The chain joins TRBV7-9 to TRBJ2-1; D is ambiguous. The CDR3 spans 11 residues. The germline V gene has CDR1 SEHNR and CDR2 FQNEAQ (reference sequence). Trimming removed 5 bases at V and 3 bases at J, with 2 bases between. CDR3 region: CASSVYNEQFF. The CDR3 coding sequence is TGTGCCAGCAGCGTCTACAATGAGCAGTTCTTC.

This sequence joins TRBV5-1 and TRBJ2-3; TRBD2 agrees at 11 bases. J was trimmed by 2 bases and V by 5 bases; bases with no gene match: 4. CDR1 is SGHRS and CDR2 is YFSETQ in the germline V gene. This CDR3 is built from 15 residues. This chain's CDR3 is CASRTSGDFTDTQYF. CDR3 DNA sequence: TGCGCCAGCAGGACTAGCGGGGACTTCACAGATACGCAGTATTTT.

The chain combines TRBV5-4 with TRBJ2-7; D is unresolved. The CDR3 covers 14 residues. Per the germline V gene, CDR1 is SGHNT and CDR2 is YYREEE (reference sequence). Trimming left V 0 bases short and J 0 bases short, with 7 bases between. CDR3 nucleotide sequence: TGTGCCAGCAGCTTGGACTCGAGCTCCTACGAGCAGTACTTC. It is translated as CASSLDSSSYEQYF.

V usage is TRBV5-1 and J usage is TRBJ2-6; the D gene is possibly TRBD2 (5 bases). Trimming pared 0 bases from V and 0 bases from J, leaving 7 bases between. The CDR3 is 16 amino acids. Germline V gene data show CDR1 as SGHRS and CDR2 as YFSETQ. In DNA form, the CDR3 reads TGCGCCAGCAGCTTGGTGGGAGCCTCTGGGGCCAACGTCCTGACTTTC. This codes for CASSLVGASGANVLTF.

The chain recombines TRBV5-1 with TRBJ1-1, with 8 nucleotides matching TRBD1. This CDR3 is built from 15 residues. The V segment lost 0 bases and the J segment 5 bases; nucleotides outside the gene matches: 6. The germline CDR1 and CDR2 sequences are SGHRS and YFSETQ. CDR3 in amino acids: CASSLGQGFQTEAFF. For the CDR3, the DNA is TGCGCCAGCAGCTTGGGACAGGGGTTTCAAACTGAAGCTTTCTTT.

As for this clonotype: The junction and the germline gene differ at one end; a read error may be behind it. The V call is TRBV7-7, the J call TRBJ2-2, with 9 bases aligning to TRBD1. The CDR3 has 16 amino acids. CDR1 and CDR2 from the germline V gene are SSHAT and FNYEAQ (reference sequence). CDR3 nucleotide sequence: TGTGCTAGCAGCTTCGGCGGACAGGGGTTAACCGGGGAGCTGTTTTTT. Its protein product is CASSFGGQGLTGELFF.

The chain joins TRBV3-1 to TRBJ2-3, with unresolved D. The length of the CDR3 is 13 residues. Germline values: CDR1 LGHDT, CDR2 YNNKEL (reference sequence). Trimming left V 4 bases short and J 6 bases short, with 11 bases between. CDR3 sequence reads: CASSPTWQDTQYF. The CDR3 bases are TGTGCCAGCAGCCCCACATGGCAGGATACGCAGTATTTT.

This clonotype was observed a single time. CDR3 sequence reads: CASSIAQYQETQYF. CDR3 coding DNA: TGTGCCAGTAGTATAGCGCAGTACCAAGAGACCCAGTACTTC. The chain couples TRBV19 to TRBJ2-5; no reliable D call. The V end lost 1 base, the J end lost 0 bases, and 6 bases lay between the germline ends. CDR1 is LNHDA and CDR2 is SQIVND in the germline V gene (reference sequence). The CDR3 spans 14 residues.